This T cell receptor (beta chain) was captured in a study of T cell responses to AZD1222 COVID-19 vaccine. V lost 5 bases and J lost 0, with 18 bases in between. The CDR3 has 17 residues. CDR1 and CDR2 from the germline V gene are LNHDA and SQIVND (reference sequence). Using immunoSEQ multiplex PCR, the repertoire was profiled, and TCRdb retains in-frame clones only, with some absent. The table lists around 94,000 clones, about 88% of them singletons. The J gene is TRBJ2-3, the V gene TRBV19; a weak D match, TRBD2 (6 bases). This clonotype was sampled from an adult in good health. This specimen consisted of peripheral blood, obtained on day 0 of AZD1222 vaccination. The CDR3 loop reads CASSYLAKVTSTDTQYF. The CDR3 bases are TGTGCCAGTAGTTATCTAGCGAAGGTTACTAGCACAGATACGCAGTATTTT.